The entry that follows covers one T cell receptor (beta chain) sequence. Antigen: not known. These data belong to a study of regulatory and conventional T cells in RAG deficiency. Clones were read by immunoSEQ multiplex PCR, and TCRdb kept only the in-frame ones, dropping some. Of around 29,000 clones listed, about 93% were seen once; the top ten hold roughly 0.83%. Regulatory T cells were sorted from blood as CD4+ CD25-high CD127-low cells. Study findings and constraints: Shannon entropy was markedly lower and Simpson indices higher in RAG-deficient patients than control T-cell subsets. Omenn syndrome and CID/AS patients had roughly 100-fold fewer unique Treg TCR beta sequences, versus around 10-fold elsewhere.

These sequences were also reported in another study, on regulatory T cells. That work adds: The primer mix had 52 TRBV and 13 TRBJ primers.

The sample comprised Tregs sorted from blood. The sequence was obtained from a human donor in good health.

As DNA, the CDR3 is TGTGCCAGCGGGTGGGGGGCCTACGAGCAGTACTTC. Its translation: CASGWGAYEQYF. The genes are TRBV6-1 and TRBJ2-7; D is possibly TRBD2 (6 bases). The CDR3 contains 12 residues. V dropped 8 bases and J dropped 2 bases, with 10 bases sitting between them. The germline V gene encodes CDR1 MNHNS and CDR2 SASEGT.